This T cell receptor beta chain was sequenced in a study of regulatory T cells in long-lasting Graves disease. Time point in this sample: newly diagnosed GD, antithyroid drugs for less than 3 months. The authors made the TCR library using RNA they extracted from PBMCs. Tubes containing EDTA received about 10 milliliters of drawn peripheral blood. Sequencing libraries for TCR beta were prepared with iRepertoire HTBI primers and Arm-PCR of CDR3 regions. Per the original methods: Detected in the samples were some 68 TRBV and under 15 TRBJ segments. TCRdb called the multiplex PCR reads again in MiXCR, with one record for every CDR3 protein. In this record, the V and J calls reflect TCRdb's handling and not the investigators' own analysis. Of roughly 500,000 distinct CDR3 sequences in the sample, 13% to 15% were seen once. V lost 5 bases, J lost 2 bases, and 7 bases lay in between. CDR3 length equals 13 residues.

This clonotype was recorded at least ten times. The data also belong to a second study, concerning T cells in Graves' hyperthyroidism and ophthalmopathy.

This TCR was recovered from a woman aged 45-65 years with Graves disease. The chain employs TRBV12-3 or TRBV12-4 and TRBJ1-5; D remains unclear. The starting material was peripheral blood mononuclear cells (PBMCs), obtained at new diagnosis, from a patient treated with antithyroid drugs. The CDR3 loop reads CASSTLGNQPQHF. The DNA for the CDR3 is TGTGCCAGCAGTACGCTTGGCAATCAGCCCCAGCATTTT.